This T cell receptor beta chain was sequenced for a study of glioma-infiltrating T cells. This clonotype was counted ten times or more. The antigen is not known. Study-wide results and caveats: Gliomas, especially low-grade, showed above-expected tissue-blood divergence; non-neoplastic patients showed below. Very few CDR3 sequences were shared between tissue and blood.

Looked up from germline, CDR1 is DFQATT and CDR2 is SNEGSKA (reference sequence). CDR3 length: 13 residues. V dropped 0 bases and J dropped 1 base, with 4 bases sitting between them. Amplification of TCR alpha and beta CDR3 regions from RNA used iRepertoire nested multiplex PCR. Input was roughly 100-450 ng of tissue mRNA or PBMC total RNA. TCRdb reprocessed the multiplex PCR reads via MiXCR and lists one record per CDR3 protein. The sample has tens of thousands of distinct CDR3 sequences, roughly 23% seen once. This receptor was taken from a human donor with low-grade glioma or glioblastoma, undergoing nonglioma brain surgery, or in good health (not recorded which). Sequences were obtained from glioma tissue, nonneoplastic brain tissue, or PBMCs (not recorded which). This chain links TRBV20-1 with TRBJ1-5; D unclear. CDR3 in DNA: TGCAGTGCTAGAGAGGGCAGCAATCAGCCCCAGCATTTT. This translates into CSAREGSNQPQHF.